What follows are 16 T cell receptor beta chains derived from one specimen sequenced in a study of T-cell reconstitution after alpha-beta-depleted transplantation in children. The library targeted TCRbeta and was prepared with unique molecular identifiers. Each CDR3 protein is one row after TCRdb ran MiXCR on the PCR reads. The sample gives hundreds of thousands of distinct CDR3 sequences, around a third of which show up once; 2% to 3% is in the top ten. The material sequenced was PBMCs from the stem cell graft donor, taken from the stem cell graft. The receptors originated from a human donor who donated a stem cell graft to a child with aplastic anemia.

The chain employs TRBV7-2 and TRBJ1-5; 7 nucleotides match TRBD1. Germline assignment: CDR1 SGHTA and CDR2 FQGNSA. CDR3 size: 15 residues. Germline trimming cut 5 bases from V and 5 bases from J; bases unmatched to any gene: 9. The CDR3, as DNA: TGTGCCAGCAGCCTCCGACAGGGAAGCCATCAGCCCCAGCATTTT. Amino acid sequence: CASSLRQGSHQPQHF.

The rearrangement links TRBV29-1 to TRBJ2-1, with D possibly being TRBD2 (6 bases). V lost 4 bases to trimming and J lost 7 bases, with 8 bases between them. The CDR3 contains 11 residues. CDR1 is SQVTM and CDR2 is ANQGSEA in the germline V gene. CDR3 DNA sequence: TGCAGCGTTGCACTAGCAAATGAGCAGTTCTTC. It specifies CSVALANEQFF.

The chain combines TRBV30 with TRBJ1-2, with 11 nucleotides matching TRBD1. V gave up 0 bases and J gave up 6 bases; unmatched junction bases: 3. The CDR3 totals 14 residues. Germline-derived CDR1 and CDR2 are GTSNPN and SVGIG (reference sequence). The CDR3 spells CAWSVDRGRDGYTF. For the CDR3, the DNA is TGTGCCTGGAGTGTGGACAGGGGGCGGGATGGCTACACCTTC.

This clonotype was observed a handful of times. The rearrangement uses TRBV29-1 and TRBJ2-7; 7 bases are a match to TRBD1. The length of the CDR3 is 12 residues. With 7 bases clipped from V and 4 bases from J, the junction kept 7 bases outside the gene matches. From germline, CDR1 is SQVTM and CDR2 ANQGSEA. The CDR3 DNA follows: TGCAGCGCTATGGGACAGACGTACGAGCAGTACTTC. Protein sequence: CSAMGQTYEQYF.

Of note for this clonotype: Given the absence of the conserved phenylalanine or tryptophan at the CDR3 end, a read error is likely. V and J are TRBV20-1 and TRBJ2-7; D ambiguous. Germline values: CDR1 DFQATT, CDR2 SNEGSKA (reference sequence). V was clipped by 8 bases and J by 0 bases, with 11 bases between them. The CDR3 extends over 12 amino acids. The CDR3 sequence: CSSTRSSYEQYL. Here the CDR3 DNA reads TGCAGTTCTACAAGGAGCTCCTACGAGCAGTACCTC.

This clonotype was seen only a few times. Here the CDR3 reads CASRIAFSAVEQFF. The DNA for the CDR3 is TGTGCCAGCAGGATCGCCTTTAGTGCTGTTGAGCAGTTCTTC. The J gene is TRBJ2-1, the V gene TRBV6-2 or TRBV6-3; D remains unclear. This CDR3 region has 14 residues. V lost 6 bases and J lost 9, with 18 bases in between. The germline V gene encodes CDR1 MNHEY and CDR2 SVGEGT.

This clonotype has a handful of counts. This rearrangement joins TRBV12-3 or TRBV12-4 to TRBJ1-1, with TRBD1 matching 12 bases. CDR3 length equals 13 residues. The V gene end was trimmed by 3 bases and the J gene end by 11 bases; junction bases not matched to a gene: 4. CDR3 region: CASSFAGTGGAFF. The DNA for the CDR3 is TGTGCCAGCAGTTTCGCCGGGACAGGGGGCGCTTTCTTT.

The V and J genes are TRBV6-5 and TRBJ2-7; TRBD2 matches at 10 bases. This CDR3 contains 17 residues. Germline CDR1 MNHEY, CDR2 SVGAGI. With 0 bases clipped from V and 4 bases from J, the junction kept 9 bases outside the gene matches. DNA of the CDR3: TGTGCCAGCAGTTACTCAGGACTAGCGGAGGTTTTTTACGAGCAGTACTTC. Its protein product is CASSYSGLAEVFYEQYF.

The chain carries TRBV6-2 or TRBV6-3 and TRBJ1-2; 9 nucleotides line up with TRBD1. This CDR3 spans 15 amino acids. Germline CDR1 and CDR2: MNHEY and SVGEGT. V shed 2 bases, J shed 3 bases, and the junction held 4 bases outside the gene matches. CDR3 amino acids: CASSYPGQGDYGYTF. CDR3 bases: TGTGCCAGCAGTTACCCGGGACAGGGAGACTATGGCTACACCTTC.

CDR3 sequence reads: CASSLGGGRRKLFF. CDR3 DNA: TGTGCCAGCAGCTTAGGGGGGGGTAGAAGGAAACTGTTTTTT. The chain has TRBV7-2 and TRBJ1-4; a weak D match, TRBD1 (5 bases). Germline CDR1 and CDR2: SGHTA and FQGNSA. The ends were cut back, 1 base at V and 11 bases at J, with 14 bases in the middle. The length of the CDR3 is 14 residues.

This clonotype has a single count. CDR3 residues: CASSSSPVRPLSYEQYF. CDR3 in DNA: TGTGCCAGCAGTTCCTCCCCGGTTCGGCCGCTTAGCTACGAGCAGTACTTC. The rearrangement joins TRBV28 to TRBJ2-7; D gene uncertain. Germline assignment: CDR1 MDHEN and CDR2 SYDVKM. CDR3 length: 17 amino acids. The V end was cut by 4 bases, the J end by 3 bases, with 22 bases between.

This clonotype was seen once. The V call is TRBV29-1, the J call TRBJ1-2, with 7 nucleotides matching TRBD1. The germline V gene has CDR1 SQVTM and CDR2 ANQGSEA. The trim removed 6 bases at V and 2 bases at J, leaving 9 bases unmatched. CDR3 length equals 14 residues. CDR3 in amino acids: CSVAGTVLNYGYTF. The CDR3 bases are TGCAGCGTGGCCGGGACAGTTCTGAACTATGGCTACACCTTC.

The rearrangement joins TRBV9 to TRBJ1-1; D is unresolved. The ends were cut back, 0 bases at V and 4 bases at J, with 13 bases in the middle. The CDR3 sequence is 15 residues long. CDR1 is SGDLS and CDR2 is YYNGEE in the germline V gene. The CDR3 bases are TGTGCCAGCAGCGTAGCTTTGGAGCTCGGCACTGAAGCTTTCTTT. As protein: CASSVALELGTEAFF.

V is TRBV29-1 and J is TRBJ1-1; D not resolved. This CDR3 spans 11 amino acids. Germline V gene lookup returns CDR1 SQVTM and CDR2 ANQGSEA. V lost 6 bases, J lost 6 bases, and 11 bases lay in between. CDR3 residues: CSVRWTAEAFF. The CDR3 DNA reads TGCAGCGTACGGTGGACGGCTGAAGCTTTCTTT.

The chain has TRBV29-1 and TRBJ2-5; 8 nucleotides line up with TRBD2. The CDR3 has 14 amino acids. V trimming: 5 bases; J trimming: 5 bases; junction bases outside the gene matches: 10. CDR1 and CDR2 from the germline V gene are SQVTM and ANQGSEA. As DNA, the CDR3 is TGCAGCGTTCCGACCTGGACTAGCCTGGAGACCCAGTACTTC. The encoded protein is CSVPTWTSLETQYF.

The CDR3 nucleotides read TGTGCCAGCAGTGAAGAAAGGGAGACAGATACGCAGTATTTT. It is translated as CASSEERETDTQYF. The chain is built from TRBV6-1 and TRBJ2-3; possibly TRBD2 for D (5 bases). Trimming cost V 1 base and J 3 bases, with 8 bases left between them. The CDR3 consists of 14 residues. Germline values: CDR1 MNHNS, CDR2 SASEGT.